A single sample is the source of the 22 T cell receptor beta chains below, sequenced in a study of neoadjuvant anti-PD-1 for oral cavity cancer. Time point meaning: after neoadjuvant nivolumab, at surgical resection. Sequencing was performed with immunoSEQ multiplex PCR; in TCRdb, only in-frame clones are kept and a portion is missing. The repertoire has some 8,000 clones, roughly 71% of them found once; the top ten carry around 2.8%. Source: PBMCs, taken after nivolumab (anti-PD-1) treatment. These receptors were collected from a person aged 35-80 years with oral cavity squamous cell carcinoma.

The table lists this clone with a few counts. The rearrangement uses TRBV4-1 and TRBJ1-5; no firm D call. V was shortened by 4 bases and J by 2 bases, with 12 bases between the two germline ends. Per germline, CDR1 MGHRA and CDR2 YSYEKL. The CDR3 spans 15 residues. As DNA, the CDR3 is TGCGCCAGCAGCCTTAGGGTGGGAGGCAATCAGCCCCAGCATTTT. It translates to CASSLRVGGNQPQHF.

The chain joins TRBV11-2 to TRBJ1-1; D call uncertain. Trimming removed 0 bases from V and 8 bases from J, with 10 bases in between. The CDR3 length is 13 residues. Germline V gives CDR1 SGHAT, CDR2 FQNNGV. As DNA, the CDR3 is TGTGCCAGCAGCTTAGAAAGGAATCAGGAAGCTTTCTTT. Amino acids: CASSLERNQEAFF.

The chain uses TRBV27 and TRBJ1-4, with 9 bases lining up with TRBD1. The CDR3 consists of 13 residues. Trimming took 8 bases from V and 8 from J; bases not matched to a gene: 6. In germline, CDR1 is MNHEY, CDR2 SMNVEV (reference sequence). CDR3 region: CASRGTGNEKLFF. The DNA of the CDR3 is TGTGCCAGCCGAGGGACAGGGAACGAAAAACTGTTTTTT.

The chain carries TRBV23-1 and TRBJ2-1; 7 bases are a match to TRBD2. TRBV23-1 is filed as an ORF, its function uncertain. The trim removed 3 bases at V and 5 bases at J, leaving 25 bases unmatched. The CDR3 is 21 amino acids. The CDR3 loop is CASSHREEGGTSVVTHNEQFF. The CDR3 coding sequence is TGCGCCAGCAGTCACCGTGAGGAGGGAGGTACTAGCGTAGTAACCCACAATGAGCAGTTCTTC.

This clone was detected only a few times. The genes are TRBV5-1 and TRBJ2-7; 10 bases line up with TRBD1. The CDR3 contains 14 residues. V shed 2 bases and J 6 bases; nucleotides not matched to a gene: 5. From germline, CDR1 is SGHRS and CDR2 YFSETQ. CDR3 sequence (DNA): TGCGCCAGCAGCTTCGGGACAGGGGATAGCGAGCAGTACTTC. Translation: CASSFGTGDSEQYF.

The rearrangement links TRBV7-9 to TRBJ2-5; D unclear. The CDR3 sequence is 14 residues long. Trimming took off 5 bases at V and 2 bases at J, with 12 bases between the two ends. Germline values: CDR1 SEHNR, CDR2 FQNEAQ (reference sequence). CDR3 amino acids: CASSPPWGQETQYF. For the CDR3, the DNA is TGTGCCAGCAGCCCCCCCTGGGGACAAGAGACCCAGTACTTC.

The rearrangement joins TRBV6-1 to TRBJ2-7; D is uncertain. The CDR3 sequence is 12 residues long. Germline CDR1 is MNHNS and CDR2 is SASEGT. The ends were cut back, 3 bases at V and 5 bases at J, with 8 bases in the middle. The CDR3 DNA reads TGTGCCAGCAGTGAGGCAGGTCACGAGCAGTACTTC. Translation: CASSEAGHEQYF.

The rearrangement uses TRBV6-5 and TRBJ1-1; D gene uncertain. With 10 bases removed from V and 5 bases from J, the gap between germline ends came to 14 bases. Germline V CDR1 and CDR2: MNHEY, SVGAGI. This CDR3 region has 12 residues. This CDR3 reads CATRPLGTEAFF. The CDR3 DNA is TGTGCCACCCGACCGTTGGGGACTGAAGCTTTCTTT.

This rearrangement joins TRBV27 to TRBJ1-1; 7 bases line up with TRBD1. This CDR3 has 12 residues. The trim removed 5 bases at V and 7 bases at J, leaving 4 bases unmatched. The germline gives CDR1 MNHEY, CDR2 SMNVEV (reference sequence). The DNA of the CDR3 is TGTGCCAGCAGTACCCGGGACAGTGAAGCTTTCTTT. As protein: CASSTRDSEAFF.

CDR3 bases: TGTGCCAGCAGCACCGCTAGCGGGGGGGGTTTCGGGGAGCTGTTTTTT. It yields the protein CASSTASGGGFGELFF. The chain links TRBV7-2 to TRBJ2-2; 12 positions match TRBD2. Germline assignment: CDR1 SGHTA and CDR2 FQGNSA. This CDR3 is built from 16 residues. V shed 5 bases, J shed 7 bases, and the junction held 8 bases outside the gene matches.

The chain couples TRBV27 to TRBJ1-2, with 9 bases lining up with TRBD1. Looked up from germline, CDR1 is MNHEY and CDR2 is SMNVEV (reference sequence). The length of the CDR3 is 15 residues. The V segment lost 3 bases and the J segment 5 bases; nucleotides outside the gene matches: 7. The CDR3 coding sequence is TGTGCCAGCAGTTTTTGGGACAGGGAGTTTTATGGCTACACCTTC. This encodes CASSFWDREFYGYTF.

V and J are TRBV12-2 and TRBJ2-1; the table's D call TRBD1 went unverified against the DNA. TRBV12-2 is tagged as a pseudogene. CDR3 length: 16 amino acids. The DNA of the CDR3 is TGTGCAAGTCGGGCCGGGACAGTTGTTCCCTACAATGAGCAGTTCTTC. Amino acids: CASRAGTVVPYNEQFF.

V is TRBV9 and J is TRBJ2-3, with D perhaps matching TRBD1 (6 bases). Germline V gene sequence: CDR1 SGDLS, CDR2 YYNGEE. With 0 bases removed from V and 2 bases from J, the gap between germline ends came to 13 bases. CDR3 length equals 16 residues. CDR3 bases: TGTGCCAGCAGCGTAGAAGGGGGACACCTCACAGATACGCAGTATTTT. Translation gives CASSVEGGHLTDTQYF. Full variable domain (missing parts from reference TRBV9 and TRBJ2-3): DSGVTQTPKHLITATGQRVTLRCSPRSGDLSVYWYQQSLDQGLQFLIQYYNGEERAKGNILERFSAQQFPDLHSELNLSSLELGDSALYFCASSVEGGHLTDTQYFGPGTRLTVL.

This clone was detected a few times. The rearrangement joins TRBV10-1 to TRBJ2-3, with unresolved D. The CDR3 covers 15 residues. The V end lost 3 bases, the J end lost 2 bases, and 12 bases lay between the germline ends. Germline V gives CDR1 WNHNN, CDR2 SYGVQD (reference sequence). This chain's CDR3 is CASSDIGTPTDTQYF. For the CDR3, the DNA is TGCGCCAGCAGTGATATCGGCACCCCCACAGATACGCAGTATTTT.

This chain uses TRBV27 with TRBJ2-2; D is possibly TRBD1 (5 bases). CDR1 is MNHEY, CDR2 SMNVEV, per germline (reference sequence). The V and J ends lost 0 bases and 4 bases respectively, with 12 bases between them. The CDR3 totals 16 residues. CDR3 bases: TGTGCCAGCAGTTTATCGTGGGGCGATAGCACCGGGGAGCTGTTTTTT. This encodes CASSLSWGDSTGELFF.

This clone appeared once. V is TRBV7-2 and J is TRBJ2-1; D possibly corresponds to TRBD2 (7 bases). The V gene's germline CDR1 is SGHTA and CDR2 FQGNSA. Trimming removed 0 bases at V and 9 bases at J, with 15 bases between. The CDR3 spans 15 residues. CDR3 sequence (DNA): TGTGCCAGCAGCTTAGCTGTGGGGGGGCCGGTTGAGCAGTTCTTC. It specifies CASSLAVGGPVEQFF.

V and J are TRBV5-4 and TRBJ2-7; D unresolved. This CDR3 is 14 amino acids long. From germline, CDR1 is SGHNT and CDR2 YYREEE (reference sequence). Trimming cost V 0 bases and J 2 bases, with 9 bases left between them. The CDR3 loop reads CASSLGRSAYEQYF. The CDR3 DNA sequence: TGTGCCAGCAGCTTGGGGCGGTCTGCCTACGAGCAGTACTTC. The full variable domain, with the rest looked up from reference TRBV5-4 and TRBJ2-7, is ETGVTQSPTHLIKTRGQQVTLRCSSQSGHNTVSWYQQALGQGPQFIFQYYREEENGRGNFPPRFSGLQFPNYSSELNVNALELDDSALYLCASSLGRSAYEQYFGPGTRLTVT.

This clone was observed a single time. The rearrangement links TRBV4-2 to TRBJ1-1; 11 bases map to TRBD1. CDR1 and CDR2 (germline): LGHNA, YNFKEQ. V lost 4 bases, J lost 3 bases, and 4 bases stayed unmatched. The CDR3 runs to 15 residues. The CDR3, as DNA: TGTGCCAGCAGCCCGGGACAGGGGGATTACACTGAAGCTTTCTTT. It specifies CASSPGQGDYTEAFF.

This clone was observed a few times. CDR3 loop: CASSLLGDQPQHF. The CDR3 bases are TGTGCCAGCAGCTTACTGGGGGACCAGCCCCAGCATTTT. The chain recombines TRBV7-9 with TRBJ1-5; D is perhaps TRBD1 (5 bases). The germline V and J ends were trimmed by 2 bases and 7 bases, with 9 bases remaining between them. Germline-derived CDR1 and CDR2 are SEHNR and FQNEAQ (reference sequence). The CDR3 extends over 13 amino acids.

This rearrangement joins TRBV7-8 to TRBJ2-3, with TRBD1 matching over 7 bases. This CDR3 has 11 amino acids. Germline CDR1 SGHVS, CDR2 FQNEAQ. Trimming at V came to 5 bases and at J to 10 bases, leaving 3 bases not matched to a gene. The CDR3 here is CASSPQGSQYF. The CDR3 region has the DNA TGTGCCAGCAGCCCACAGGGGTCGCAGTATTTT.

This CDR3 is CASSRLRTDTQYF. The CDR3 nucleotides read TGTGCCAGCAGCCGACTACGAACAGATACGCAGTATTTT. The gene calls are TRBV2 and TRBJ2-3, with a possible D match to TRBD2 (5 bases). Germline loops: CDR1 SNHLY, CDR2 FYNNEI. The ends were cut back, 6 bases at V and 3 bases at J, with 10 bases in the middle. This CDR3 has 13 amino acids.

This clone was seen a single time. The V call is TRBV4-2, the J call TRBJ2-3, with 14 bases fitting TRBD2. The CDR3 length is 18 residues. Germline values: CDR1 LGHNA, CDR2 YNFKEQ. The V and J ends lost 1 base and 0 bases, in that order; junction bases with no gene match: 3. CDR3 nucleotide sequence: TGTGCCAGCAGCCAAGGACTAGCGGGGGGGCCAAGCACAGATACGCAGTATTTT. This codes for CASSQGLAGGPSTDTQYF.